This entry describes one TCR beta chain. Its antigen is as yet unknown. The data belong to a study of cytomegalovirus exposure and HLA in healthy donors. The CDR3 is 18 residues long. V lost 0 bases and J lost 5; bases outside the gene matches: 13. Per the germline V gene, CDR1 is MNHNS and CDR2 is SASEGT. The study's findings and limits: Presence/absence analyses supposed approximately even sequencing depth among donors.

The PCR was carried out with 60 Vbeta primers and 13 Jbeta primers. Sequencing was performed with immunoSEQ multiplex PCR; in TCRdb, only in-frame clones are kept and a portion is missing. Of 150,000 to 200,000 clones listed, 81% are singletons. The sequenced sample was PBMCs. The TCR was taken from a man between 18 and 35 years old in good health and CMV-seronegative. This chain uses TRBV6-1 with TRBJ2-7; 10 bases match TRBD2. CDR3 amino acids: CASSEALRASGRVDEQYF. CDR3 in DNA: TGTGCCAGCAGTGAAGCGCTCCGGGCCAGCGGGAGGGTAGACGAGCAGTACTTC.